The text below deals with one TCR beta chain. Its matching antigen is unknown. This sample stems from a study of cytomegalovirus exposure and HLA in healthy donors. Study-wide results and caveats: The records held CMV serostatus as the only immune exposure information.

PCR primers comprised 60 Vbeta and 13 Jbeta primers. The repertoire was sequenced with immunoSEQ multiplex PCR; TCRdb's copy has only in-frame clones and lacks some. The table has approximately 110,000 clones, around 62% seen once. Trimming cost V 3 bases and J 11 bases; bases outside gene matches: 5. The CDR3 covers 14 residues. Germline V gene sequence: CDR1 MNHNS, CDR2 SASEGT. Material for sequencing was PBMCs. The sequence was collected from a man aged 25 to 45 in good health and CMV-seropositive. The chain has TRBV6-1 and TRBJ1-5, with 12 bases that match TRBD1. This CDR3 is CASSEGQGAGAQHF. The CDR3, as DNA: TGTGCCAGCAGTGAGGGACAGGGGGCAGGGGCCCAGCATTTT.